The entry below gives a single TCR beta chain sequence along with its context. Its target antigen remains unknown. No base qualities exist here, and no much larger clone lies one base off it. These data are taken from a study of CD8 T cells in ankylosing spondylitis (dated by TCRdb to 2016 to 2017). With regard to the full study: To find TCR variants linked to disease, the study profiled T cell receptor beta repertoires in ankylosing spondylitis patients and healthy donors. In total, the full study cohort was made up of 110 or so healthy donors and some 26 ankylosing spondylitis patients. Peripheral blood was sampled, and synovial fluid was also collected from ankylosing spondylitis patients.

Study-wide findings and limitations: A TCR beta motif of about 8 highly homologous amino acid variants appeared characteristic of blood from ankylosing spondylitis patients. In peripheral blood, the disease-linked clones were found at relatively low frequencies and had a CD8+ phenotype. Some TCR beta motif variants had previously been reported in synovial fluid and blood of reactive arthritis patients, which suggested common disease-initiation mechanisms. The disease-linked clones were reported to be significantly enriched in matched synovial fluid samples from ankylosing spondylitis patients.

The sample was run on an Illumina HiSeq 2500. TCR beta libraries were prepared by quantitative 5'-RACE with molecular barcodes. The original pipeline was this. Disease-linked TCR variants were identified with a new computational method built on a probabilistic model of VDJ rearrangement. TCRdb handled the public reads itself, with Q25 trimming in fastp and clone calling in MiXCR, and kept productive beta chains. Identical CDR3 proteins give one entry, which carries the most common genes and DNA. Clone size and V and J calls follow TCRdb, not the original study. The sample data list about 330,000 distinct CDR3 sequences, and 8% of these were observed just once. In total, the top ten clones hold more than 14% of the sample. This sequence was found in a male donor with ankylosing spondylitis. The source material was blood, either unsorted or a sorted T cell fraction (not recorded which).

The CDR3 sequence is CASSLSSGRVDEQFF. In nucleotides, the sequence is TGTGCCAGCAGTTTATCGAGCGGGAGGGTAGATGAGCAGTTCTTC. The chain uses TRBV27 and TRBJ2-1; 10 junctional bases match TRBD2. Trimming accounts for 0 bases at V and 8 bases at J, while the number of junction bases matched to no gene is 4. CDR1 and CDR2 are read off the germline V gene (reference sequence) as MNHEY and SMNVEV. The CDR3 has 15 amino acids, counting the end cysteine and phenylalanine. The kept DNA is CDR3 alone, 45 bases in frame from the first base.